One and the same sample provided the 32 T cell receptor beta chains below, sequenced in a study of vaccination and CD4 T cells after COVID-19. The treatment: roughly 10-day PBMC culture with coronavirus spike peptide pools or control peptides (ViraFEST assay). No antigen has been assigned to these receptors. Researchers used the Oncomine TCR Beta short-read assay to sequence DNA from cultured CD4+ T cells. TCRdb reprocessed the PCR reads with MiXCR, giving one entry per CDR3 protein. The repertoire includes tens of thousands of distinct CDR3 sequences, around 48% of them detected once, and about 4.9% sits in the top ten. Sequencing was carried out using CD4+ T cells from blood, cultured in vitro. Source of these receptors: a human donor who had recovered from COVID-19.

J is TRBJ2-7 and V is TRBV7-6; 8 positions agree with TRBD1. Trimming cost V 1 base and J 2 bases; bases outside gene matches: 10. This CDR3 has 17 amino acids. Germline V gene sequence: CDR1 SGHVS, CDR2 FNYEAQ. CDR3 residues: CASSLGRPGQATYEQYF. The CDR3 nucleotides are TGTGCCAGCAGCTTAGGCCGCCCGGGACAGGCTACCTACGAGCAGTACTTC.

This clonotype appeared a few times. This sequence joins TRBV6-1 and TRBJ1-5; no definite D call. The CDR3 consists of 13 residues. The germline V and J ends were trimmed by 1 base and 4 bases, with 5 bases remaining between them. Germline V gene lookup returns CDR1 MNHNS and CDR2 SASEGT. In DNA form, the CDR3 reads TGTGCCAGCAGTGAAGAGCGGAATCAGCCCCAGCATTTT. It specifies CASSEERNQPQHF.

The chain combines TRBV20-1 with TRBJ2-5; TRBD1 matches 7 bases. The germline V gene has CDR1 DFQATT and CDR2 SNEGSKA (reference sequence). With 0 bases clipped from V and 4 bases from J, the junction kept 8 bases outside the gene matches. This CDR3 is built from 15 residues. CDR3 sequence: CSARDGDRVGETQYF. The CDR3 bases are TGCAGTGCTAGAGATGGAGACAGGGTAGGAGAGACCCAGTACTTC.

This clonotype was seen more than once but under ten times. This sequence joins TRBV7-6 and TRBJ2-1, with 7 bases that match TRBD2. CDR1 SGHVS and CDR2 FNYEAQ come from the germline V gene. Trimming removed 5 bases from V and 9 bases from J; junction bases left unmatched: 7. CDR3 length: 13 residues. The CDR3 spells CASSLERGREQFF. The CDR3 DNA reads as TGTGCCAGCAGCCTCGAGCGGGGCCGTGAGCAGTTCTTC. The full variable domain, its missing parts supplied by reference TRBV7-6 and TRBJ2-1, is GAGVSQSPRYKVTKRGQDVALRCDPISGHVSLYWYRQALGQGPEFLTYFNYEAQQDKSGLPNDRFSAERPEGSISTLTIQRTEQRDSAMYRCASSLERGREQFFGPGTRLTVL.

The J gene is TRBJ2-5, the V gene TRBV7-2; no reliable D call. Between the trimmed V and J ends, which lost 5 bases and 4 bases, there was a span of 17 bases. The CDR3 sequence is 15 residues long. In germline, CDR1 is SGHTA, CDR2 FQGNSA. The DNA of the CDR3 is TGTGCCAGCAGCCTGGCAGCCTACGTCCCAGAGACCCAGTACTTC. Its protein product is CASSLAAYVPETQYF.

The chain uses TRBV28 and TRBJ2-1; 8 positions match TRBD1. The CDR3 length is 15 residues. Germline V gene lookup returns CDR1 MDHEN and CDR2 SYDVKM. The J segment lost 4 bases and the V segment lost 5 bases, leaving 7 bases of the junction unmatched. CDR3 amino acids: CASSTWTGRYNEQFF. CDR3 sequence (DNA): TGTGCCAGCAGTACCTGGACAGGGAGGTACAATGAGCAGTTCTTC.

This clonotype was counted between two and nine times. The chain recombines TRBV20-1 with TRBJ2-7; the match to TRBD1 covers 8 bases. V was pared by 5 bases and J by 9 bases, with 12 bases of the junction left unmatched. Germline V gene sequence: CDR1 DFQATT, CDR2 SNEGSKA (reference sequence). The CDR3 is 13 residues long. This CDR3 is CSAPGTGNLGQYF. The CDR3 DNA reads TGCAGTGCTCCCGGGACAGGTAACCTCGGGCAGTACTTC.

This clonotype came up a few times. The chain employs TRBV7-9 and TRBJ2-2, with a tentative D call TRBD2 (5 bases). CDR1 and CDR2 from the germline V gene are SEHNR and FQNEAQ (reference sequence). The CDR3 covers 15 residues. The V and J ends lost 5 bases and 5 bases respectively, with 15 bases between them. CDR3 sequence: CASSTWTSFTGELFF. The CDR3, as DNA: TGTGCCAGCAGCACCTGGACTTCCTTTACCGGGGAGCTGTTTTTT.

In this sample, this clonotype turned up a few times. The chain has TRBV19 and TRBJ1-5; no clear D. V dropped 7 bases and J dropped 1 base, with 11 bases sitting between them. This CDR3 is 14 amino acids long. Per germline, CDR1 LNHDA and CDR2 SQIVND (reference sequence). CDR3 bases: TGTGCCAGTAACACAATGGGCAGCAATCAGCCCCAGCATTTT. Protein product: CASNTMGSNQPQHF.

This clonotype has just a few counts. The chain is built from TRBV6-1 and TRBJ1-3; D gene unclear. CDR1 is MNHNS and CDR2 is SASEGT in the germline V gene. V gave up 8 bases and J gave up 0 bases, with 14 bases separating them. CDR3 length equals 15 residues. CDR3 nucleotide sequence: TGTGCCAGCCGGCCCCAGAGGAGCTCTGGAAACACCATATATTTT. Its translation: CASRPQRSSGNTIYF.

This clonotype was seen only a few times. The rearrangement uses TRBV20-1 and TRBJ1-2; D may be TRBD1 (6 bases). V shed 6 bases and J shed 6 bases, with 17 bases lying between them. The CDR3 loop spans 13 amino acids. Germline lookup yields CDR1 DFQATT and CDR2 SNEGSKA (reference sequence). CDR3 loop: CSARPGGGNGYTF. In DNA, the CDR3 is TGCAGTGCCCGTCCGGGAGGGGGGAATGGCTACACCTTC.

This clonotype appeared a single time. The rearrangement links TRBV19 to TRBJ2-7, with D possibly TRBD2 on 5 matching bases. The CDR3 totals 14 residues. V was pared by 5 bases and J by 1 base, with 12 bases between. The germline V gene has CDR1 LNHDA and CDR2 SQIVND (reference sequence). The CDR3 coding sequence is TGTGCCAGTAGTCTCGGACTTGGGTCCTACGAGCAGTACTTC. This translates into CASSLGLGSYEQYF. The full variable domain, its missing parts supplied by reference TRBV19 and TRBJ2-7, is DGGITQSPKYLFRKEGQNVTLSCEQNLNHDAMYWYRQDPGQGLRLIYYSQIVNDFQKGDIAEGYSVSREKKESFPLTVTSAQKNPTAFYLCASSLGLGSYEQYFGPGTRLTVT.

This clonotype occurred once. The chain combines TRBV28 with TRBJ1-2; perhaps TRBD1 as D (6 bases). Germline assignment: CDR1 MDHEN and CDR2 SYDVKM. The ends were cut back, 6 bases at V and 5 bases at J, with 10 bases in the middle. The CDR3 extends over 12 amino acids. CDR3 region: CASSIQGYGYTF. CDR3 nucleotide sequence: TGTGCCAGCAGCATCCAGGGGTATGGCTACACCTTC.

The chain carries TRBV15 and TRBJ2-2, with 7 bases that match TRBD1. Germline V gene lookup returns CDR1 LNHNV and CDR2 YYDKDF (reference sequence). The ends lost 4 bases at V and 7 bases at J; junction bases unmatched: 6. This CDR3 has 14 amino acids. This CDR3 reads CATSKNRGYGELFF. In nucleotides, the CDR3 is TGTGCCACCAGCAAAAACAGGGGATACGGGGAGCTGTTTTTT.

The chain recombines TRBV12-3 or TRBV12-4 with TRBJ2-7, with 11 bases lining up with TRBD1. The CDR3 runs 14 residues. With 6 bases clipped from V and 4 bases from J, the junction kept 5 bases outside the gene matches. CDR3 loop: CASRPGQGVYEQYF. In DNA form, the CDR3 reads TGTGCCAGCAGGCCGGGACAGGGGGTTTACGAGCAGTACTTC.

The chain couples TRBV5-4 to TRBJ2-5, with 11 bases lining up with TRBD2. The CDR3 is 15 amino acids. Germline V CDR1 and CDR2: SGHNT, YYREEE (reference sequence). Trimming at V came to 3 bases and at J to 3 bases, leaving 4 bases not matched to a gene. Here the CDR3 DNA reads TGTGCCAGCAGCTCCGTACTAGCGGGGGAAGAGACCCAGTACTTC. Translating it yields CASSSVLAGEETQYF.

The genes are TRBV12-3 or TRBV12-4 and TRBJ1-1, with 7 nucleotides matching TRBD1. This CDR3 region has 14 residues. The junction had 9 bases not matched to a gene; V was cut back by 5 bases and J by 6 bases. Written as DNA, the CDR3 is TGTGCCAGCAGTCAGAGTAGGGGGCACGCTGAAGCTTTCTTT. The encoded protein is CASSQSRGHAEAFF.

This clonotype was recorded a few times. V usage is TRBV18 and J usage is TRBJ2-7; D might be TRBD2 (5 bases). Per the germline V gene, CDR1 is KGHSH and CDR2 is LQKENI. The V end lost 3 bases, the J end lost 5 bases, and 20 bases lay between the germline ends. The CDR3 is 16 amino acids. The CDR3 coding sequence is TGTGCCAGCTCACCTGTGAGAAAGGGAGACTTAGACGAGCAGTACTTC. It codes for CASSPVRKGDLDEQYF. Drawing the rest from reference TRBV18 and TRBJ2-7, the complete variable domain is NAGVMQNPRHLVRRRGQEARLRCSPMKGHSHVYWYRQLPEEGLKFMVYLQKENIIDESGMPKERFSAEFPKEGPSILRIQQVVRGDSAAYFCASSPVRKGDLDEQYFGPGTRLTVT.

This clonotype was observed a single time. The V gene is TRBV6-1, the J gene TRBJ2-1, with TRBD2 matching 12 bases. The CDR3 is made up of 16 amino acids. Looked up from germline, CDR1 is MNHNS and CDR2 is SASEGT. Trimming at V came to 2 bases and at J to 4 bases, leaving 3 bases not matched to a gene. The CDR3 region has the DNA TGTGCCAGCAGTGAAATCGGACTAGCGGGATACAATGAGCAGTTCTTC. It codes for CASSEIGLAGYNEQFF.

V and J are TRBV5-4 and TRBJ2-7; weak D call: TRBD2 (5 bases). V was cut by 0 bases and J by 4 bases, with 14 bases left in between. CDR3 length: 15 amino acids. The germline gives CDR1 SGHNT, CDR2 YYREEE (reference sequence). The CDR3 sequence: CASSLGSAGIYEQYF. The CDR3 coding sequence is TGTGCCAGCAGCTTGGGAAGTGCCGGGATATACGAGCAGTACTTC.

The V call is TRBV11-2, the J call TRBJ2-5; the D gene could be TRBD1 or TRBD2 (5 bases each). This CDR3 has 15 amino acids. CDR1 is SGHAT and CDR2 is FQNNGV in the germline V gene. The germline V and J ends were trimmed by 5 bases and 5 bases, with 18 bases remaining between them. The CDR3 coding sequence is TGTGCCAGCAGCCTCACCGGGACCTCGGGGGAGACCCAGTACTTC. Translation gives CASSLTGTSGETQYF.

This clonotype was seen only once. The chain recombines TRBV10-1 with TRBJ2-3; the match to TRBD1 covers 7 bases. Germline V gives CDR1 WNHNN, CDR2 SYGVQD (reference sequence). The CDR3 runs to 15 residues. V was pared by 6 bases and J by 1 base, with 7 bases of the junction left unmatched. The CDR3 sequence is CASSKGGSGTDTQYF. For the CDR3, the DNA is TGCGCCAGCAGCAAAGGGGGCAGTGGCACAGATACGCAGTATTTT.

The chain links TRBV27 to TRBJ1-3; D not certain. Germline CDR1 MNHEY, CDR2 SMNVEV (reference sequence). This CDR3 is 14 amino acids long. V was cut by 4 bases and J by 0 bases, with 7 bases left in between. This chain's CDR3 is CASSSGSSGNTIYF. CDR3 nucleotide sequence: TGTGCCAGCAGTTCCGGGAGCTCTGGAAACACCATATATTTT.

This clonotype was detected a few times. The chain is built from TRBV7-9 and TRBJ1-6; no definite D call. Germline V gene data show CDR1 as SEHNR and CDR2 as FQNEAQ (reference sequence). This CDR3 region has 14 residues. Trimming took 5 bases from V and 10 from J, leaving 15 bases between them. CDR3 nucleotides: TGTGCCAGCAGCGCCTCGGGAAGTGGGTCACCCCTCCACTTT. Translation: CASSASGSGSPLHF.

The rearrangement joins TRBV20-1 to TRBJ2-6; 8 nucleotides align to TRBD2. The germline V gene encodes CDR1 DFQATT and CDR2 SNEGSKA (reference sequence). The CDR3 is made up of 18 amino acids. V trimming: 1 base; J trimming: 2 bases; junction bases outside the gene matches: 10. This CDR3 is CSARARLAPFAGANVLTF. DNA of the CDR3: TGCAGTGCTAGAGCCCGACTAGCGCCCTTTGCTGGGGCCAACGTCCTGACTTTC.

The CDR3 loop is CASSLLGEGWTEAFF. CDR3 sequence (DNA): TGTGCCAGCAGCCTCCTCGGGGAGGGATGGACTGAAGCTTTCTTT. The chain uses TRBV9 and TRBJ1-1; no reliable D call. Trimming shortened V by 4 bases and J by 5 bases, and 18 bases separated the two germline ends. The CDR3 is 15 residues long. Germline lookup yields CDR1 SGDLS and CDR2 YYNGEE. The full variable domain, its missing parts supplied by reference TRBV9 and TRBJ1-1, is DSGVTQTPKHLITATGQRVTLRCSPRSGDLSVYWYQQSLDQGLQFLIQYYNGEERAKGNILERFSAQQFPDLHSELNLSSLELGDSALYFCASSLLGEGWTEAFFGQGTRLTVV.

The V call is TRBV6-1, the J call TRBJ1-6; a weak D match, TRBD1 (6 bases). Trimming stripped 6 bases from V and 5 bases from J, with 14 bases between. Per the germline V gene, CDR1 is MNHNS and CDR2 is SASEGT. This CDR3 region has 15 residues. CDR3: CASSPQGRDNSPLHF. The CDR3 DNA reads as TGTGCCAGCAGCCCCCAGGGGAGGGATAATTCACCCCTCCACTTT.

In its sample, this clonotype was seen a few times. CDR3 loop: CASSLELGFYEQYF. As DNA, the CDR3 is TGTGCCAGCAGCTTAGAGTTAGGGTTTTACGAGCAGTACTTC. This rearrangement joins TRBV7-2 to TRBJ2-7; D is uncertain. V lost 1 base and J lost 4, with 11 bases in between. The CDR3 length is 14 residues. CDR1 and CDR2 (germline): SGHTA, FQGNSA.

The chain joins TRBV28 to TRBJ1-5; D might be TRBD1 (5 bases). The CDR3 loop spans 18 amino acids. The germline V gene has CDR1 MDHEN and CDR2 SYDVKM. V was cut by 6 bases and J by 3 bases, with 24 bases left in between. The CDR3 bases are TGTGCCAGCAGCCAGACCGCGGGACTCTCGAGAGCCAATCAGCCCCAGCATTTT. Encoded protein: CASSQTAGLSRANQPQHF. The whole variable domain, remainder taken from reference TRBV28 and TRBJ1-5, is DVKVTQSSRYLVKRTGEKVFLECVQDMDHENMFWYRQDPGLGLRLIYFSYDVKMKEKGDIPEGYSVSREKKERFSLILESASTNQTSMYLCASSQTAGLSRANQPQHFGDGTRLSIL.

In the case of this clonotype: Sequence at one end of the junction differs from germline and may be a read error. The chain joins TRBV7-2 to TRBJ1-2, with TRBD1 identical over 8 bases. The CDR3 contains 14 residues. Germline CDR1 SGHTA, CDR2 FQGNSA. DNA of the CDR3: TGTGCCAGCAGCTTAGGACAGGGGTTTGTTGGCCACACCTTC. Translated: CASSLGQGFVGHTF.

In its sample, this clonotype was seen once. V is TRBV20-1 and J is TRBJ2-5; TRBD2 matches 7 bases. The germline CDR1 and CDR2 sequences are DFQATT and SNEGSKA (reference sequence). With 3 bases clipped from V and 3 bases from J, the junction kept 10 bases outside the gene matches. The CDR3 length is 15 residues. The CDR3 spells CSARPKTSREETQYF. DNA for the CDR3: TGCAGTGCTAGGCCCAAGACTAGCCGAGAAGAGACCCAGTACTTC.

This chain links TRBV5-1 with TRBJ2-7, with 8 nucleotides matching TRBD2. J gave up 0 bases and V 0 bases, and 8 bases lay outside the gene matches. Germline loops: CDR1 SGHRS, CDR2 YFSETQ. The CDR3 has 17 residues. The CDR3 DNA reads as TGCGCCAGCAGCTTGGGGTGGTCGGGACTAGTCTCCTACGAGCAGTACTTC. Translating it yields CASSLGWSGLVSYEQYF.